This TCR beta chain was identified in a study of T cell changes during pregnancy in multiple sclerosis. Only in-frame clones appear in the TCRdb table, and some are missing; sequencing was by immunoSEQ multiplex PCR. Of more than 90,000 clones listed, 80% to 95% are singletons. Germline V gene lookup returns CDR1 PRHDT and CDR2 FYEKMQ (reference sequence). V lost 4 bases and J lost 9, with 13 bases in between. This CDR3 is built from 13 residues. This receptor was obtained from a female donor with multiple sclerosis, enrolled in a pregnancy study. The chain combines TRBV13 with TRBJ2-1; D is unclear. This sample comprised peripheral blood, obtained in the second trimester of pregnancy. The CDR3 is CASSSAPGGEQFF. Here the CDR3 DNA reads TGTGCCAGCAGCTCCGCTCCCGGTGGTGAGCAGTTCTTC.